Sequencing of this T cell receptor (beta chain) was carried out in a study of cytomegalovirus exposure and HLA in healthy donors. Study background: The use of the same platform for the 130 or so validation repertoires and the roughly 700 first-cohort repertoires was reported by a later analysis.

Profiled with immunoSEQ multiplex PCR; TCRdb holds only in-frame clones, not every one. The sample lists 100,000 or so clones, around 83% seen once, with around 3.6% in the top ten. General study findings and limits: The TCR clusters that emerged in the first cohort tended, a later analysis found, to co-occur in the 120 or so validation repertoires. The study flagged about 150 TCR beta chains as cytomegalovirus-associated.

The CDR3 spans 14 residues. Germline lookup yields CDR1 ENHRY and CDR2 SYGVKD. With V trimmed by 5 bases and J by 3 bases, 4 bases remained unmatched. Of note for this clone: Its antigen is unidentified.

Sequenced sample: PBMCs. This chain uses TRBV10-3 with TRBJ2-7; 10 nucleotides match TRBD1. The TCR was taken from a woman aged 18-29 years in good health and CMV-seropositive. The CDR3 spells CAISPGQGLYEQYF. The CDR3 DNA reads TGTGCCATCAGTCCGGGACAGGGGCTCTACGAGCAGTACTTC.